This T cell receptor beta chain was obtained from a study of shared clonotypes between healthy human individuals. Sequenced by immunoSEQ multiplex PCR; TCRdb stores in-frame clones only, minus some. Of millions of clones listed, roughly 95% are singletons. CD8 cells classed as naive were CD45RO-negative and positively selected for CCR7, excluding terminally differentiated effector memory CD45RA+ cells. The CDR3 contains 12 residues. Trimming pared 0 bases from V and 15 bases from J, leaving 12 bases between. Germline V lookup: CDR1 MGHRA, CDR2 YSYEKL. The sequenced material came from naive CD8+ T cells sorted from blood. The chain is built from TRBV4-1 and TRBJ2-1, with TRBD1 as a possible D gene (5 bases). This clonotype was sampled from a man between 18 and 35 years old in good health. The CDR3, as DNA: TGCGCCAGCAGCCAAGAGGCAGGGATAATGTTCTTC. Protein: CASSQEAGIMFF.